Shown below are 19 T cell receptor beta chains from a single sample sequenced in a study of blood T cells in healthy people across ages. Combining a sample-barcoded 5' primer with a J-beta primer mix, a second PCR ran for roughly 7 to 12 cycles. TCRdb recomputed calls from the 5' RACE reads with MiXCR, one row per CDR3 protein. The sample consists of more than 500,000 distinct CDR3 sequences, 27% of them appearing once. The sequenced sample consisted of blood. These receptors all stem from a woman in her 70s in good health.

J is TRBJ1-4 and V is TRBV20-1; D is unclear. Trimming pared 6 bases from V and 8 bases from J, leaving 10 bases between. The CDR3 spans 11 residues. Germline CDR1 reads DFQATT; CDR2 reads SNEGSKA (reference sequence). CDR3 coding DNA: TGCAGTGCCCCTGATAAAGAAAAACTGTTTTTT. Translating gives CSAPDKEKLFF.

The chain joins TRBV28 to TRBJ1-1; D is possibly TRBD1 (5 bases). Trimming left V 5 bases short and J 1 base short, with 14 bases between. The CDR3 sequence is 15 residues long. From germline, CDR1 is MDHEN and CDR2 SYDVKM. The CDR3 reads CASSLPTRGNTEAFF. CDR3 in DNA: TGTGCCAGCAGTCTTCCGACGAGGGGGAACACTGAAGCTTTCTTT.

The rearrangement uses TRBV5-6 and TRBJ1-1; the D gene is possibly TRBD1 (5 bases). From germline, CDR1 is SGHDT and CDR2 YYEEEE. The CDR3 covers 12 residues. Trimming left V 4 bases short and J 4 bases short, with 8 bases between. CDR3 sequence reads: CASSPGTTEAFF. The CDR3 nucleotides read TGTGCCAGCAGCCCCGGGACCACTGAAGCTTTCTTT.

V usage is TRBV7-2 and J usage is TRBJ2-1; 12 bases line up with TRBD1. The V segment lost 3 bases and the J segment 8 bases; nucleotides outside the gene matches: 23. Germline V lookup: CDR1 SGHTA, CDR2 FQGNSA. The CDR3 totals 21 residues. DNA for the CDR3: TGTGCCAGCAGCTTCGCCCTCGGGACAGGGGGCCGTGGGGGCTTTTCGGATGAGCAGTTCTTC. As protein: CASSFALGTGGRGGFSDEQFF.

This clonotype was detected a few times. CDR3 DNA: TGCAGCGCCAAGACTAGCGGGGATGCCTACGAGCAGTACTTC. It yields the protein CSAKTSGDAYEQYF. This chain links TRBV29-1 with TRBJ2-7, with 11 nucleotides matching TRBD2. Germline V gene lookup returns CDR1 SQVTM and CDR2 ANQGSEA. V lost 7 bases, J lost 2 bases, and 7 bases stayed unmatched. The CDR3 extends over 14 amino acids.

The chain links TRBV6-6 to TRBJ1-1; possible D gene TRBD1, 6 bases. The germline CDR1 and CDR2 sequences are MNHNY and SVGAGI (reference sequence). The CDR3 loop spans 15 amino acids. V was trimmed by 6 bases and J by 1 base, leaving 15 bases between them. The chain's CDR3 is CASSQSGRGNTEAFF. As DNA, the CDR3 is TGTGCCAGCAGCCAGTCGGGCAGGGGGAACACTGAAGCTTTCTTT.

The rearrangement uses TRBV7-2 and TRBJ2-7; 11 bases align to TRBD2. Germline V gene lookup returns CDR1 SGHTA and CDR2 FQGNSA. V lost 4 bases to trimming and J lost 6 bases; unmatched junction nucleotides: 8. The CDR3 sequence is 15 residues long. CDR3 nucleotide sequence: TGTGCCAGCAGCTATACTAGCGGGGGATCAGGCGAGCAGTACTTC. It codes for CASSYTSGGSGEQYF. The entire variable domain, with the rest obtained from reference TRBV7-2 and TRBJ2-7, is as follows: GAGVSQSPSNKVTEKGKDVELRCDPISGHTALYWYRQSLGQGLEFLIYFQGNSAPDKSGLPSDRFSAERTGGSVSTLTIQRTQQEDSAVYLCASSYTSGGSGEQYFGPGTRLTVT.

This clonotype has just a few counts. Mismatch with germline at one junction end may stem from a read error. The chain couples TRBV5-1 to TRBJ2-5; 8 positions match TRBD1. CDR1 is SGHRS, CDR2 YFSETQ, per germline. CDR3 length equals 15 residues. CDR3 sequence: CASTNGGQVYNEQSF. DNA of the CDR3: TGCGCCAGCACAAACGGGGGACAGGTGTACAATGAGCAGTCCTTC.

Only a few counts were recorded for this clonotype. This rearrangement joins TRBV21-1 to TRBJ1-3; the D segment call TRBD1 is taken from the table without a DNA check. TRBV21-1 is a pseudogene segment. This CDR3 is 15 amino acids long. CDR3 bases: TGTGCCAGCAGCCATAAGGGGGCCAGAGGAAACACCATATATTTT. Amino acids: CASSHKGARGNTIYF.

Regarding this clonotype: A junction end diverges from the germline sequence, so it may reflect a read error. This chain connects TRBV6-2 or TRBV6-3 to TRBJ2-2; 8 bases agree with TRBD1. This CDR3 spans 17 amino acids. The germline CDR1 and CDR2 sequences are MNHEY and SVGEGT. This CDR3 is CAGSYDGQGGWAGELFF. The CDR3, as DNA: TGTGCCGGCAGTTACGATGGACAGGGTGGATGGGCCGGGGAGCTGTTTTTT.

CDR3 DNA: TGTGCCAGCAGCCCTGAGGGCCCTCACACAGATACGCAGTATTTT. Its protein is CASSPEGPHTDTQYF. The chain recombines TRBV6-5 with TRBJ2-3, with a possible D match to TRBD2 (5 bases). This CDR3 is 15 amino acids long. Germline loops: CDR1 MNHEY, CDR2 SVGAGI. V lost 6 bases to trimming and J lost 2 bases, with 15 bases between them.

This clonotype was counted a few times. The rearrangement uses TRBV28 and TRBJ1-5; D might be TRBD1 (5 bases). V was cut by 8 bases and J by 5 bases, with 13 bases left in between. This CDR3 spans 13 amino acids. Germline CDR1 is MDHEN and CDR2 is SYDVKM. Written as DNA, the CDR3 is TGTGCCAGCGGACCCCAGGGTTATCAGCCCCAGCATTTT. This translates into CASGPQGYQPQHF.

This clonotype was counted a few times. CDR3 sequence (DNA): TGTGCCAGCAGTTGGGGGACAGAAACTGAAGCTTTCTTT. Translation gives CASSWGTETEAFF. The J gene is TRBJ1-1, the V gene TRBV6-2 or TRBV6-3; TRBD1 matches 7 bases. The CDR3 spans 13 residues. The germline gives CDR1 MNHEY, CDR2 SVGEGT. After removal of 4 bases from V and 5 bases from J, the junction contained 4 bases not matched to a gene.

In its sample, this clonotype was seen many times. The J gene is TRBJ2-1, the V gene TRBV7-9; D unclear. CDR1 and CDR2 from the germline V gene are SEHNR and FQNEAQ (reference sequence). Trimming left V 2 bases short and J 8 bases short, with 4 bases between. The CDR3 runs 11 residues. The CDR3 region is CASSLFDEQFF. DNA of the CDR3: TGTGCCAGCAGCTTATTCGATGAGCAGTTCTTC.

This clonotype was counted between two and nine times. The V and J genes are TRBV20-1 and TRBJ2-5; a weak D match, TRBD2 (5 bases). The V gene's germline CDR1 is DFQATT and CDR2 SNEGSKA (reference sequence). This CDR3 contains 12 residues. V was shortened by 6 bases and J by 3 bases, with 11 bases between the two germline ends. DNA for the CDR3: TGCAGTGCCAGGACTTTGAAAGAGACCCAGTACTTC. It specifies CSARTLKETQYF.

This chain uses TRBV7-9 with TRBJ2-7; the match to TRBD1 covers 7 bases. J was trimmed by 3 bases and V by 5 bases; bases with no gene match: 4. Looked up from germline, CDR1 is SEHNR and CDR2 is FQNEAQ (reference sequence). The CDR3 is 13 amino acids. The CDR3 region has the DNA TGTGCCAGCAGCGGATCAGGGGGCTACGAGCAGTACTTC. Protein product: CASSGSGGYEQYF. The full variable domain, its missing parts supplied by reference TRBV7-9 and TRBJ2-7, is DTGVSQNPRHKITKRGQNVTFRCDPISEHNRLYWYRQTLGQGPEFLTYFQNEAQLEKSRLLSDRFSAERPKGSFSTLEIQRTEQGDSAMYLCASSGSGGYEQYFGPGTRLTVT.

This clonotype has a handful of counts. The rearrangement joins TRBV12-3 or TRBV12-4 to TRBJ2-2, with 8 bases lining up with TRBD1. V was pared by 9 bases and J by 0 bases, with 12 bases of the junction left unmatched. There are 17 residues in the CDR3. CDR3 nucleotides: TGTGCCAGTGGTCCCGGGACAGGAACTACGAACACCGGGGAGCTGTTTTTT. Translated, it gives CASGPGTGTTNTGELFF.

The CDR3 reads CASTTSGESDTQYF. The CDR3 bases are TGCGCCAGCACCACTAGCGGGGAATCAGATACGCAGTATTTT. The chain carries TRBV10-2 and TRBJ2-3, with 10 nucleotides matching TRBD2. The CDR3 is 14 amino acids. V lost 7 bases to trimming and J lost 4 bases; unmatched junction nucleotides: 5. CDR1 and CDR2 from the germline V gene are WSHSY and SAAADI.

This chain links TRBV7-8 with TRBJ2-7; TRBD1 agrees at 10 bases. Per the germline V gene, CDR1 is SGHVS and CDR2 is FQNEAQ. The ends lost 8 bases at V and 1 base at J; junction bases unmatched: 8. The CDR3 runs 15 residues. The CDR3 spells CASGRGQGLSYEQYF. CDR3 nucleotides: TGTGCCAGCGGCCGGGGACAGGGGCTTTCCTACGAGCAGTACTTC.